This T cell receptor (beta chain) was profiled in a study of cytomegalovirus exposure and HLA in healthy donors. To note about this clone: The antigen remains undetermined.

Everyone who donated was a healthy bone marrow donor. The PCR contained 60 Vbeta and 13 Jbeta primers. Clones were sequenced by immunoSEQ multiplex PCR, and TCRdb holds only the in-frame ones, with some missing. This table holds roughly 200,000 clones, approximately 86% found once. Study-level results: Prediction of most subjects' HLA-A and HLA-B alleles by TCR beta sequences was reportedly accurate. Sequencing artifact likely explains a cluster of highly shared sequence variants. An analysis that came later showed most CMV-associated TCR beta chains appearing HLA-restricted.

CDR1 is GTSNPN, CDR2 SVGIG, per germline (reference sequence). This CDR3 is 13 amino acids long. V was shortened by 2 bases and J by 6 bases, with 11 bases between the two germline ends. The origin of this receptor is a boy aged 2 to 9 in good health and CMV-seronegative. The specimen was PBMCs. The chain employs TRBV30 and TRBJ1-5; TRBD1 might be the D (5 bases). The CDR3 here is CAWSKGLGQPQHF. CDR3 DNA sequence: TGTGCCTGGAGTAAGGGGCTAGGTCAGCCCCAGCATTTT.